This T cell receptor beta chain was captured in a study of memory CD4+ T cells and cytomegalovirus serostatus. General observations from the study: About 40% of the roughly 160 known CMV-associated TCRbeta sequences appeared in CD4+ memory.

The sort gate was single viable CD3+CD4+CD8-CD45RO+ cells for memory CD4+ T cells. The germline CDR1 and CDR2 sequences are KGHSH and LQKENI. V lost 5 bases to trimming and J lost 1 base, with 15 bases between them. The CDR3 is made up of 16 amino acids. Concerning this clone itself: Antigen unknown.

Sequencing was performed with immunoSEQ multiplex PCR; in TCRdb, only in-frame clones are kept and a portion is missing. The sample lists 25,000 to 30,000 clones, around 72% occurring once. Sequences were obtained from memory CD4+ T cells from blood. The chain uses TRBV18 and TRBJ1-5; a weak D match, TRBD1 (5 bases). The source is an adult in good health and CMV-seronegative. The CDR3 protein is CASSSGGGDSNQPQHF. The CDR3 nucleotides read TGTGCCAGCTCATCCGGCGGGGGGGACAGCAATCAGCCCCAGCATTTT. Full variable domain (rest looked up from reference TRBV18 and TRBJ1-5): NAGVMQNPRHLVRRRGQEARLRCSPMKGHSHVYWYRQLPEEGLKFMVYLQKENIIDESGMPKERFSAEFPKEGPSILRIQQVVRGDSAAYFCASSSGGGDSNQPQHFGDGTRLSIL.